This entry concerns a single T cell receptor (beta chain). The source of the sample is a study of blood T cell repertoires in COVID-19. This CDR3 contains 18 residues. Source study methods: It was from reference gene primer amplification that nucleated cell counts were estimated. Sequenced by immunoSEQ multiplex PCR; TCRdb stores in-frame clones only, minus some. That table gives V, J and clone size, and the DNA gave D and trimming. The sample includes around 300,000 clones, approximately 90% of them seen just once. Participant ages covered about 18 to 90 years across 25 or so US areas. This sequence was found in a woman younger than 35 who had recovered from COVID-19. V usage is TRBV21-1 and J usage is TRBJ1-5; the D call in the table, TRBD1, was not verified against the DNA. TRBV21-1 is classified as a pseudogene. The sample consisted of PBMCs or T cells enriched from blood (not recorded which). CDR3 nucleotides: TGTGCCAGCAGCAGCAGAGGGACAGGGGGCGTGGGCAATCAGCCCCAGCATTTT. Protein product: CASSSRGTGGVGNQPQHF.